One sample yielded the 25 T cell receptor beta chains listed below, sequenced in a study of T cell changes during pregnancy in multiple sclerosis. Sequencing used immunoSEQ multiplex PCR; TCRdb keeps in-frame clones, though not all of them. The sample has 50,000 or so clones, 91% seen once. Sequencing used CD8+ T cells from peripheral blood mononuclear cells, obtained after pregnancy. These TCRs come from a female donor with multiple sclerosis, enrolled in a pregnancy study.

The chain combines TRBV9 with TRBJ1-2, with a weak D call TRBD1 (6 bases). V gave up 4 bases and J gave up 5 bases, with 15 bases separating them. Germline V gives CDR1 SGDLS, CDR2 YYNGEE. The CDR3 is made up of 14 amino acids. CDR3: CASSSPGRGYGYTF. The CDR3 DNA reads TGTGCCAGCAGCTCCCCCGGCAGGGGTTATGGCTACACCTTC.

This clone was seen only once. This rearrangement joins TRBV4-1 to TRBJ1-1; D unclear. In germline, CDR1 is MGHRA, CDR2 YSYEKL. Trimming stripped 4 bases from V and 8 bases from J, with 11 bases between. The CDR3 contains 12 residues. This CDR3 is CASSPDGNEAFF. The CDR3 bases are TGCGCCAGCAGCCCTGATGGCAACGAAGCTTTCTTT.

This chain connects TRBV5-1 to TRBJ2-3, with a possible D match to TRBD2 (6 bases). Per germline, CDR1 SGHRS and CDR2 YFSETQ. Trimming took 6 bases from V and 2 from J, leaving 19 bases between them. The CDR3 covers 16 residues. CDR3 DNA: TGCGCCAGCACCCTGGTCACGGGGGATTCCACAGATACGCAGTATTTT. It yields the protein CASTLVTGDSTDTQYF.

The gene calls are TRBV6-5 and TRBJ1-5; weak D call: TRBD1 (5 bases). The germline V gene encodes CDR1 MNHEY and CDR2 SVGAGI. CDR3 length: 13 amino acids. Trimming stripped 4 bases from V and 5 bases from J, with 9 bases between. The CDR3: CASSLGVHQPQHF. Written as DNA, the CDR3 is TGTGCCAGCAGTTTAGGGGTTCATCAGCCCCAGCATTTT.

V gene TRBV29-1 combines with J gene TRBJ1-2; 7 nucleotides match TRBD1. Germline V CDR1 and CDR2: SQVTM, ANQGSEA. This CDR3 is built from 13 residues. The J segment lost 3 bases and the V segment lost 5 bases, leaving 6 bases of the junction unmatched. Here the CDR3 DNA reads TGCAGCGTTCCGACAGGGACAGACTATGGCTACACCTTC. Translation gives CSVPTGTDYGYTF.

The chain links TRBV13 to TRBJ1-1; D is unresolved. Germline V gene lookup returns CDR1 PRHDT and CDR2 FYEKMQ (reference sequence). This CDR3 is 12 amino acids long. V was cut by 5 bases and J by 4 bases, with 8 bases left in between. CDR3 sequence: CASSPYGTEAFF. The CDR3 DNA follows: TGTGCCAGCAGCCCCTATGGCACTGAAGCTTTCTTT.

The CDR3, as DNA: TGTGCCAGTAGTTCCAGACGGACTATTAGCAATCAGCCCCAGCATTTT. As protein: CASSSRRTISNQPQHF. V is TRBV19 and J is TRBJ1-5; D remains ambiguous. Germline-derived CDR1 and CDR2 are LNHDA and SQIVND (reference sequence). V was shortened by 5 bases and J by 0 bases, with 14 bases between the two germline ends. CDR3 length: 16 residues.

V is TRBV27 and J is TRBJ1-1; 7 bases line up with TRBD1. CDR1 is MNHEY, CDR2 SMNVEV, per germline (reference sequence). The CDR3 sequence is 14 residues long. V shed 2 bases and J 6 bases; nucleotides not matched to a gene: 6. The CDR3 nucleotides are TGTGCCAGCAGTTTAGGGACAGCCGGCGCTGAAGCTTTCTTT. As protein: CASSLGTAGAEAFF.

The chain is built from TRBV19 and TRBJ1-1; D unclear. CDR3 length equals 12 residues. V lost 7 bases, J lost 4 bases, and 10 bases lay in between. CDR1 is LNHDA, CDR2 SQIVND, per germline (reference sequence). As DNA, the CDR3 is TGTGCCAGTATGAGGGCGGTCACTGAAGCTTTCTTT. Its protein product is CASMRAVTEAFF.

In nucleotides, the CDR3 is TGTGCCAGCAAACGGACAGGCGGAAATGAAAAACTGTTTTTT. Its protein is CASKRTGGNEKLFF. This sequence joins TRBV6-5 and TRBJ1-4; the match to TRBD1 covers 7 bases. Looked up from germline, CDR1 is MNHEY and CDR2 is SVGAGI. CDR3 length equals 14 residues. J was trimmed by 5 bases and V by 7 bases; bases with no gene match: 7.

The CDR3 DNA reads TGTGCCAGCAGCGTACAGGGCGACACTGAAGCTTTCTTT. Translation: CASSVQGDTEAFF. This sequence joins TRBV9 and TRBJ1-1; tentatively, D is TRBD1 (5 bases). Trimming removed 1 base at V and 3 bases at J, with 7 bases between. Germline lookup yields CDR1 SGDLS and CDR2 YYNGEE. The CDR3 consists of 13 residues.

J is TRBJ2-7 and V is TRBV19; the D gene is possibly TRBD1 (5 bases). Germline CDR1 and CDR2: LNHDA and SQIVND (reference sequence). CDR3 length: 14 residues. V was trimmed by 3 bases and J by 5 bases, leaving 14 bases between them. The CDR3 bases are TGTGCCAGTAGTATTGGGCAGGGCAGGGACGAGCAGTACTTC. Protein sequence: CASSIGQGRDEQYF.

The chain joins TRBV4-2 to TRBJ2-2; 7 bases align to TRBD2. Germline V gene sequence: CDR1 LGHNA, CDR2 YNFKEQ. V shed 4 bases, J shed 1 base, and the junction held 3 bases outside the gene matches. The CDR3 is 15 residues long. CDR3 bases: TGTGCCAGCAGCCGGGGAGGGGTGAACACCGGGGAGCTGTTTTTT. It translates to CASSRGGVNTGELFF.

This clone was counted many times. CDR3: CASSDGTGGTDTQYF. DNA for the CDR3: TGTGCCAGCAGTGACGGGACAGGGGGCACAGATACGCAGTATTTT. The gene calls are TRBV6-4 and TRBJ2-3; 10 bases fit TRBD1. CDR1 MRHNA and CDR2 SNTAGT come from the germline V gene. Germline trimming cut 2 bases from V and 1 base from J; bases unmatched to any gene: 0. The CDR3 totals 15 residues.

The CDR3 nucleotides are TGTGCCTGGAGTGTACCGGCGGGAGGCAATCAGCCCCAGCATTTT. Encoded protein: CAWSVPAGGNQPQHF. The chain employs TRBV30 and TRBJ1-5; D is unresolved. Trimming cost V 0 bases and J 2 bases, with 11 bases left between them. CDR1 GTSNPN and CDR2 SVGIG come from the germline V gene (reference sequence). This CDR3 is 15 amino acids long.

This rearrangement joins TRBV6-5 to TRBJ1-2; D perhaps matches TRBD1 (5 bases). Trimming took off 7 bases at V and 7 bases at J, with 13 bases between the two ends. CDR1 and CDR2 (germline): MNHEY, SVGAGI. The CDR3 runs 12 residues. CDR3 residues: CASTKVGLGYTF. CDR3 bases: TGTGCCAGCACCAAGGTGGGGCTTGGCTACACCTTC.

This clone appeared a single time. The V gene is TRBV5-6, the J gene TRBJ2-2, with a tentative D call TRBD1 (5 bases). Germline V gene data show CDR1 as SGHDT and CDR2 as YYEEEE. This CDR3 has 14 residues. V was pared by 7 bases and J by 4 bases, with 14 bases between. The CDR3 DNA follows: TGTGCCAGCTCAAGGGGTAGGGGCACCGGGGAGCTGTTTTTT. Translation: CASSRGRGTGELFF.

The chain carries TRBV18 and TRBJ2-3; 8 nucleotides agree with TRBD1. This CDR3 has 19 amino acids. Germline CDR1 KGHSH, CDR2 LQKENI. The V and J ends lost 6 bases and 3 bases, in that order; junction bases with no gene match: 20. CDR3 nucleotide sequence: TGTGCCAGCTCCCTACAATCGCGGCCGACAGGGGCGTTAACAGATACGCAGTATTTT. Translated, it gives CASSLQSRPTGALTDTQYF. Based on the CDR3 plus reference TRBV18 and TRBJ2-3, the full variable domain is NAGVMQNPRHLVRRRGQEARLRCSPMKGHSHVYWYRQLPEEGLKFMVYLQKENIIDESGMPKERFSAEFPKEGPSILRIQQVVRGDSAAYFCASSLQSRPTGALTDTQYFGPGTRLTVL.

This sequence joins TRBV7-9 and TRBJ2-1; maybe TRBD2 (6 bases). Trimming took 5 bases from V and 1 from J, leaving 12 bases between them. From germline, CDR1 is SEHNR and CDR2 FQNEAQ (reference sequence). CDR3 length equals 15 residues. CDR3 loop: CASSTPGLSYNEQFF. The CDR3 DNA is TGTGCCAGCAGCACACCGGGACTGTCCTACAATGAGCAGTTCTTC. The whole variable domain, filled in from reference TRBV7-9 and TRBJ2-1, reads DTGVSQNPRHKITKRGQNVTFRCDPISEHNRLYWYRQTLGQGPEFLTYFQNEAQLEKSRLLSDRFSAERPKGSFSTLEIQRTEQGDSAMYLCASSTPGLSYNEQFFGPGTRLTVL.

This chain connects TRBV6-5 to TRBJ1-5; D possibly corresponds to TRBD1 (6 bases). The V end was cut by 5 bases, the J end by 5 bases, with 16 bases between. This CDR3 has 15 amino acids. CDR1 and CDR2 (germline): MNHEY, SVGAGI. In DNA, the CDR3 is TGTGCCAGCAGTCTAAGGGCAGGGGCGGATCAGCCCCAGCATTTT. Its translation is CASSLRAGADQPQHF.

The chain carries TRBV5-4 and TRBJ2-6, with D uncertain. Per the germline V gene, CDR1 is SGHNT and CDR2 is YYREEE (reference sequence). CDR3 length: 16 residues. V lost 2 bases, J lost 0 bases, and 9 bases lay in between. DNA of the CDR3: TGTGCCAGCAGCTTTGACGCGGTCTCTGGGGCCAACGTCCTGACTTTC. Translating gives CASSFDAVSGANVLTF.

This rearrangement joins TRBV27 to TRBJ2-1; 9 nucleotides match TRBD1. The germline gives CDR1 MNHEY, CDR2 SMNVEV (reference sequence). The V and J ends lost 5 bases and 16 bases, in that order; junction bases with no gene match: 12. CDR3 length equals 13 residues. The CDR3 nucleotides read TGTGCCAGCAGTGCGGGACAGGGACCCTCTTTTTTCTTC. This codes for CASSAGQGPSFFF.

The chain uses TRBV30 and TRBJ2-3; weak D call: TRBD2 (6 bases). V lost 0 bases and J 7 bases, leaving 23 bases between the germline ends. There are 17 residues in the CDR3. Germline CDR1 GTSNPN, CDR2 SVGIG (reference sequence). The CDR3 region is CAWSVSPGSKLDYTQYF. CDR3 DNA sequence: TGTGCCTGGAGTGTGTCCCCCGGGAGTAAATTGGATTATACGCAGTATTTT.

CDR3 sequence: CASSQDASGGVYNEQFF. CDR3 DNA: TGTGCCAGCAGCCAAGATGCAAGCGGGGGAGTTTACAATGAGCAGTTCTTC. This rearrangement joins TRBV14 to TRBJ2-1; 8 bases map to TRBD2. Germline CDR1 reads SGHDN; CDR2 reads FVKESK. The CDR3 loop spans 17 amino acids. Trimming at V came to 0 bases and at J to 4 bases, leaving 8 bases not matched to a gene.

V and J are TRBV6-5 and TRBJ2-2; D not resolved. Germline V CDR1 and CDR2: MNHEY, SVGAGI. The CDR3 consists of 13 residues. V was trimmed by 6 bases and J by 3 bases, leaving 8 bases between them. The CDR3 sequence is CASRSGDTGELFF. DNA for the CDR3: TGTGCCAGCAGATCAGGTGACACCGGGGAGCTGTTTTTT.